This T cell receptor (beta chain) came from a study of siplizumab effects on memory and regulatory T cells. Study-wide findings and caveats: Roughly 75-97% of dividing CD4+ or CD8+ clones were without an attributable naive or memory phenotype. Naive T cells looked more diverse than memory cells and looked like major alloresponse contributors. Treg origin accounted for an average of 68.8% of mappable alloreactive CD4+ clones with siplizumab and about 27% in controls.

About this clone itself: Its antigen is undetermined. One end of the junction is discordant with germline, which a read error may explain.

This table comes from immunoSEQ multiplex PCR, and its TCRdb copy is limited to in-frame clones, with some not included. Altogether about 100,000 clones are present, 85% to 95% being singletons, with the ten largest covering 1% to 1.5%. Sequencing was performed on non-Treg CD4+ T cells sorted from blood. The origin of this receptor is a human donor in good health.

The CDR3 DNA follows: TGTGCTAGCAGCCCCCTCCCAATCCAAGAGACCCAGTACTTC. Its protein product is CASSPLPIQETQYF. This chain connects TRBV7-7 to TRBJ2-5; the D is unclear. The germline V gene has CDR1 SSHAT and CDR2 FNYEAQ (reference sequence). The CDR3 length is 14 residues.